The sample holds a few counts of the clone carrying this TCR beta chain. No antigen is known for it. V dropped 9 bases and J dropped 0 bases, with 12 bases sitting between them. The CDR3 runs 13 residues. The germline V gene encodes CDR1 LNHDA and CDR2 SQIVND (reference sequence). These data originate in a study of shared clonotypes between healthy human individuals. Study observations and caveats: Clonotype sharing across donors was expected to vary with sequencing depth. The sampled material consisted only of blood, and tissue repertoires are likely to differ. Limitation of the genetic and exposure-history diversity represented came from the few donors.

Produced via immunoSEQ multiplex PCR; TCRdb's table is partial and in-frame only. The table records about 980,000 clones, approximately 76% of them present only once. The receptor's source is a man younger than 30 in good health. Sequenced sample: memory CD4+ T cells sorted from blood. Subset of the sample: CD45RA-negative fraction. The chain is built from TRBV19 and TRBJ2-7; D uncertain. Here the CDR3 DNA reads TGTGCCAGCCGTAACCCCTCCTCCTACGAGCAGTACTTC. It is translated as CASRNPSSYEQYF.